The clone carrying this T cell receptor beta chain came up a few times. Its antigen is still unknown. The CDR3 is 14 residues long. Germline V gene data show CDR1 as MNHEY and CDR2 as SVGAGI. Trimming pared 2 bases from V and 3 bases from J, leaving 10 bases between. TCRdb ran MiXCR on the reads and lists one entry per CDR3 protein. The table includes some 920,000 distinct CDR3 sequences, approximately 33% detected once. This entry belongs to a study of T cell repertoires in cytomegalovirus infection. Study-wide background: Newly reported HLA-C-restricted and thoroughly characterized HLA-B-restricted CMV epitopes were employed. Indications came from public TCR beta signatures; they pointed to CMV infection and to a matching HLA type. Study outcomes and limitations: Pooled public TCR beta family frequency picked out CMV carriers with the relevant HLA.

This TCR derives from a human donor in good health (CMV status not recorded). Some clones in this sample may be carry-over from other donors' samples. The genes are TRBV6-5 and TRBJ1-1, with TRBD1 as a possible D gene (6 bases). The material sequenced was cultured CD8+ T cells from PBMCs, taken from culture after CMV antigen stimulation. The CDR3 loop reads CASSYGGPDTEAFF. CDR3 sequence (DNA): TGTGCCAGCAGTTACGGGGGGCCGGACACTGAAGCTTTCTTT.